This T cell receptor beta chain was captured by sequencing in a study of response to subunit inactivated influenza vaccine. Findings and limits, study-wide: Authors suggested each seasonal flu vaccination may recruit only limited numbers of new T cells.

One entry per CDR3 protein results from TCRdb running MiXCR on the RT-PCR reads. The table has about 700,000 distinct CDR3 sequences, 15% to 17% seen once. There are a few counts of this clonotype. Antigen specificity is unknown. After removal of 4 bases from V and 4 bases from J, the junction contained 7 bases not matched to a gene. In germline, CDR1 is DFQATT, CDR2 SNEGSKA (reference sequence). This CDR3 has 13 amino acids. The sequencing used PBMCs from blood, collected less than 13 days after vaccination. This receptor was obtained from a man between 50 and 59 years old who received an inactivated influenza vaccine. V usage is TRBV20-1 and J usage is TRBJ2-7, with TRBD1 matching 7 bases. The CDR3 reads CSATDRARYEQYF. In nucleotides, the CDR3 is TGCAGTGCTACAGACAGGGCTCGGTACGAGCAGTACTTC.